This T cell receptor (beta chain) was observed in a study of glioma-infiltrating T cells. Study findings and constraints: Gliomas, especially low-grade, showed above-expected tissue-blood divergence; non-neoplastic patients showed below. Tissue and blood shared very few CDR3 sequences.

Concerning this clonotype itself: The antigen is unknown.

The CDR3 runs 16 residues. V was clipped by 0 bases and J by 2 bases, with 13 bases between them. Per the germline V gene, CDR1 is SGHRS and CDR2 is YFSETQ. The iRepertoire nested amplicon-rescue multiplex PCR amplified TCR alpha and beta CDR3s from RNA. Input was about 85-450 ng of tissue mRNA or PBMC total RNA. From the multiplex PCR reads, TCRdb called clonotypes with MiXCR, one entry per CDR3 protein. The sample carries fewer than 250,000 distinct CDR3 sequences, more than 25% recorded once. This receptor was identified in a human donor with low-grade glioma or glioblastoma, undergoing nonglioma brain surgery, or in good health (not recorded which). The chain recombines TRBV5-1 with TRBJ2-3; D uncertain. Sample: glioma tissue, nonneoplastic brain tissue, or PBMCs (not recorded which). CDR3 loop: CASSLASRTNTDTQYF. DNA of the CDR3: TGCGCCAGCAGCTTGGCCTCCCGAACGAACACAGATACGCAGTATTTT.